The 10 T cell receptor beta chains listed next were all sequenced from one sample in a study of beta chain features in type 1 diabetes. Reverse transcribing all isolated RNA meant expressed TCRB transcripts were sequenced. Measured with immunoSEQ multiplex PCR; TCRdb has only the in-frame clones, and not every one. The table includes 350,000 to 450,000 clones, approximately 13% detected once. The sequencing sample was made of naive CD4+ T cells from blood. All receptors derive from a man aged 25 to 45 in good health.

This clone has more than one count but fewer than ten. The same CDR3 also results from other DNA sequences found in this sample. V gene TRBV7-2 combines with J gene TRBJ2-5; 8 positions agree with TRBD2. The CDR3 consists of 15 residues. V trimming: 1 base; J trimming: 3 bases; junction bases outside the gene matches: 4. Germline CDR1 reads SGHTA; CDR2 reads FQGNSA. CDR3 region: CASSLGGLAEETQYF. The CDR3 nucleotides read TGTGCCAGCAGCTTAGGCGGACTAGCAGAAGAGACCCAGTACTTC.

The J gene is TRBJ2-7, the V gene TRBV7-9, with D perhaps assigned TRBD1 or TRBD2 (5 bases each). The germline V gene has CDR1 SEHNR and CDR2 FQNEAQ (reference sequence). The CDR3 spans 16 residues. V shed 5 bases and J shed 0 bases, with 17 bases lying between them. The CDR3 DNA is TGTGCCAGCAGCCCAGACCGGGACCGAAGCTCCTACGAGCAGTACTTC. Protein: CASSPDRDRSSYEQYF.

J is TRBJ2-3 and V is TRBV5-1; D not certain. The CDR3 contains 15 residues. Germline V lookup: CDR1 SGHRS, CDR2 YFSETQ. The V gene lost 0 bases and the J gene lost 0 bases, with 8 bases spanning the gap. The CDR3 loop reads CASSLAAVSTDTQYF. CDR3 nucleotide sequence: TGCGCCAGCAGCTTGGCGGCAGTAAGCACAGATACGCAGTATTTT.

The chain carries TRBV4-3 and TRBJ1-1; no clear D gene. V lost 1 base, J lost 1 base, and 7 bases lay in between. In germline, CDR1 is LGHNA, CDR2 YSLEER. There are 14 residues in the CDR3. CDR3 region: CASSQGWGNTEAFF. In DNA, the CDR3 is TGCGCCAGCAGCCAAGGGTGGGGGAACACTGAAGCTTTCTTT.

The chain is built from TRBV13 and TRBJ2-6; 7 bases line up with TRBD2. V was pared by 1 base and J by 3 bases, with 6 bases of the junction left unmatched. The CDR3 covers 17 residues. CDR1 and CDR2 from the germline V gene are PRHDT and FYEKMQ (reference sequence). CDR3 bases: TGTGCCAGCAGCTTAGAAGGGAGGGCCTTTGGGGCCAACGTCCTGACTTTC. This translates into CASSLEGRAFGANVLTF.

This clone was seen only once. This chain links TRBV2 with TRBJ1-2, with D perhaps matching TRBD1 (5 bases). The CDR3 extends over 13 amino acids. V lost 2 bases and J 7 bases, leaving 11 bases between the germline ends. CDR1 is SNHLY, CDR2 FYNNEI, per germline. This CDR3 reads CASSESRTGGYTF. CDR3 in DNA: TGTGCCAGCAGTGAAAGCCGTACAGGTGGCTACACCTTC.

In its sample, this clone was seen a few times. V usage is TRBV30 and J usage is TRBJ2-2; TRBD1 might be the D (6 bases). Per germline, CDR1 GTSNPN and CDR2 SVGIG (reference sequence). The CDR3 consists of 14 residues. With 4 bases removed from V and 1 base from J, the gap between germline ends came to 10 bases. The CDR3 region has the DNA TGTGCCTGGACAGGGGCAGGGAACACCGGGGAGCTGTTTTTT. Translated, it gives CAWTGAGNTGELFF. Supplemented by reference TRBV30 and TRBJ2-2, the full variable domain reads SQTIHQWPATLVQPVGSPLSLECTVEGTSNPNLYWYRQAAGRGLQLLFYSVGIGQISSEVPQNLSASRPQDRQFILSSKKLLLSDSGFYLCAWTGAGNTGELFFGEGSRLTVL.

V usage is TRBV6-5 and J usage is TRBJ1-3, with D unclear. From germline, CDR1 is MNHEY and CDR2 SVGAGI. Trimming left V 1 base short and J 5 bases short, with 12 bases between. CDR3 length: 15 amino acids. CDR3 region: CASSYYPPSRNTIYF. CDR3 nucleotides: TGTGCCAGCAGTTACTACCCGCCGTCTCGAAACACCATATATTTT.

This clone was seen a few times. The chain combines TRBV7-3 with TRBJ2-2, with D perhaps matching TRBD2 (6 bases). Germline CDR1 SGHTA, CDR2 FQGTGA. The length of the CDR3 is 14 residues. V lost 6 bases and J lost 8, with 16 bases in between. CDR3 in amino acids: CASSTGLSGGELFF. DNA of the CDR3: TGTGCCAGCAGTACGGGACTCTCGGGAGGGGAGCTGTTTTTT. Complete variable domain (other parts from reference TRBV7-3 and TRBJ2-2): GAGVSQTPSNKVTEKGKYVELRCDPISGHTALYWYRQSLGQGPEFLIYFQGTGAADDSGLPNDRFFAVRPEGSVSTLKIQRTERGDSAVYLCASSTGLSGGELFFGEGSRLTVL.

There are a few counts of this clone. The rearrangement uses TRBV7-2 and TRBJ2-5, with D possibly being TRBD2 (5 bases). The V gene's germline CDR1 is SGHTA and CDR2 FQGNSA. Trimming stripped 5 bases from V and 5 bases from J, with 9 bases between. The CDR3 contains 12 residues. CDR3 loop: CASSRAGETQYF. Here the CDR3 DNA reads TGTGCCAGCAGCCGTGCGGGTGAGACCCAGTACTTC.